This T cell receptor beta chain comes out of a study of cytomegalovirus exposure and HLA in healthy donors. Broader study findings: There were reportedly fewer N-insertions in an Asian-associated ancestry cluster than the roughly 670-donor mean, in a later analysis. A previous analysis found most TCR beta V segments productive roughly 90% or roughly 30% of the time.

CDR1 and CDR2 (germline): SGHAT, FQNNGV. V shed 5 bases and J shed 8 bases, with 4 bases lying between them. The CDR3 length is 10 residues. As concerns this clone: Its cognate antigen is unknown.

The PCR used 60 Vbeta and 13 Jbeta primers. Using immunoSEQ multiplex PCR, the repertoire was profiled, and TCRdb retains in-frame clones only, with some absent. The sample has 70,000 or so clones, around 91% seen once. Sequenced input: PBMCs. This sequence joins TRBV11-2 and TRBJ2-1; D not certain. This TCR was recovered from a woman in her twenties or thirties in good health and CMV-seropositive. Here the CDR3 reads CASSQYEQFF. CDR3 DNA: TGTGCCAGCAGCCAATATGAGCAGTTCTTC.